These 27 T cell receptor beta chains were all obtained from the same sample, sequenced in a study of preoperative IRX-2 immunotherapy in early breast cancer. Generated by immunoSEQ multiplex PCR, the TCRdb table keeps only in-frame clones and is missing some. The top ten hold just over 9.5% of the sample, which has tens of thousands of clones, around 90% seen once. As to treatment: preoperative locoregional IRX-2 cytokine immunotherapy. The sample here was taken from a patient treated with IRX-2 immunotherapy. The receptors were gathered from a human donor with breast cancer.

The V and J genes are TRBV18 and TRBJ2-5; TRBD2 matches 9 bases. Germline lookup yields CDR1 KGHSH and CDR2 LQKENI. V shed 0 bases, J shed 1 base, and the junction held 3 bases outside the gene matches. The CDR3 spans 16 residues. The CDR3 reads CASSPPSGGPQETQYF. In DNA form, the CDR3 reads TGTGCCAGCTCACCACCCAGCGGGGGGCCCCAAGAGACCCAGTACTTC.

The CDR3 sequence: CASTLRGREVPDTQYF. The CDR3 nucleotides read TGTGCCAGCACCCTCCGGGGGCGGGAGGTCCCAGATACGCAGTATTTT. The chain links TRBV28 to TRBJ2-3; 8 positions match TRBD2. The CDR3 length is 16 residues. Trimming removed 7 bases from V and 4 bases from J; junction bases left unmatched: 13. Looked up from germline, CDR1 is MDHEN and CDR2 is SYDVKM.

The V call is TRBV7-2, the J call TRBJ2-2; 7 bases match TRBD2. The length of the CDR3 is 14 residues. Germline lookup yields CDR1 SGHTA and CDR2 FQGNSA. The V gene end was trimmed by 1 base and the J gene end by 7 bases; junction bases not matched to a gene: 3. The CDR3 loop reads CASSLGRGDGELFF. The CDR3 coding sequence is TGTGCCAGCAGCTTAGGTCGGGGGGACGGGGAGCTGTTTTTT.

The DNA of the CDR3 is TGTGCCAGCAGCCAGGCTCCCGGGACTAGCGGGATCTACGAGCAGTACTTC. Protein: CASSQAPGTSGIYEQYF. This rearrangement joins TRBV5-6 to TRBJ2-7, with TRBD2 identical over 13 bases. The ends lost 4 bases at V and 3 bases at J; junction bases unmatched: 10. Germline lookup yields CDR1 SGHDT and CDR2 YYEEEE. This CDR3 spans 17 amino acids.

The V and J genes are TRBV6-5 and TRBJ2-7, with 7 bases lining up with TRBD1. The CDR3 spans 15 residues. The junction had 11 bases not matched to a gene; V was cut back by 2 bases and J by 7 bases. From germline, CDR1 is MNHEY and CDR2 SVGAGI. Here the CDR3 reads CASSYIRQGRSEQYF. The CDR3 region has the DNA TGTGCCAGCAGTTACATTCGACAGGGTCGCTCAGAGCAGTACTTC.

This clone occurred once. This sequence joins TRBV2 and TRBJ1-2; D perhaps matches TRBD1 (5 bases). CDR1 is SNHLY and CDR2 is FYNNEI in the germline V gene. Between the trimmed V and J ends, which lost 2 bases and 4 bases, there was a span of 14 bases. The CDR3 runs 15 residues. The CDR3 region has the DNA TGTGCCAGCAGTGAATTAGCAGGGCCATTCTATGGCTACACCTTC. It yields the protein CASSELAGPFYGYTF. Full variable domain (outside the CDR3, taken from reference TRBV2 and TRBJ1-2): EPEVTQTPSHQVTQMGQEVILRCVPISNHLYFYWYRQILGQKVEFLVSFYNNEISEKSEIFDDQFSVERPDGSNFTLKIRSTKLEDSAMYFCASSELAGPFYGYTFGSGTRLTVV.

The CDR3 is CASSLLRGRTYNEQFF. The CDR3 nucleotides are TGTGCCAGCAGCTTATTGCGGGGGCGGACCTACAATGAGCAGTTCTTC. The rearrangement uses TRBV11-2 and TRBJ2-1; possible D gene TRBD2, 7 bases. The V end was cut by 2 bases, the J end by 2 bases, with 13 bases between. The CDR3 consists of 16 residues. The germline gives CDR1 SGHAT, CDR2 FQNNGV.

The CDR3 coding sequence is TGTGCCAGTAGTAGGTCGGATCAGCCCCAGCATTTT. Protein product: CASSRSDQPQHF. V is TRBV19 and J is TRBJ1-5, with D unclear. The CDR3 covers 12 residues. CDR1 LNHDA and CDR2 SQIVND come from the germline V gene (reference sequence). Deletions cut 4 bases from V and 5 bases from J, with 6 bases between. Drawing the rest from reference TRBV19 and TRBJ1-5, the complete variable domain is DGGITQSPKYLFRKEGQNVTLSCEQNLNHDAMYWYRQDPGQGLRLIYYSQIVNDFQKGDIAEGYSVSREKKESFPLTVTSAQKNPTAFYLCASSRSDQPQHFGDGTRLSIL.

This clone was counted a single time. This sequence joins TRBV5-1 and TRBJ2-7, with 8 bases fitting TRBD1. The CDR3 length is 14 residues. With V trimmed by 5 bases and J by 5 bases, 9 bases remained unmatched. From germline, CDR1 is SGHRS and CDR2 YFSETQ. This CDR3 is CASRGQGTRNEQYF. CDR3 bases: TGCGCCAGCAGAGGACAGGGAACACGGAACGAGCAGTACTTC.

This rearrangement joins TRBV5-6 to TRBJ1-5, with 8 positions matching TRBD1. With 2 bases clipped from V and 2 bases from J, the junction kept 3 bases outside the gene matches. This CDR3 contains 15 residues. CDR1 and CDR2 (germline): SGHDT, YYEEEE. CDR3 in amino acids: CASSFDRGRNQPQHF. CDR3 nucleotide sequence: TGTGCCAGCAGCTTCGACAGGGGCCGCAATCAGCCCCAGCATTTT.

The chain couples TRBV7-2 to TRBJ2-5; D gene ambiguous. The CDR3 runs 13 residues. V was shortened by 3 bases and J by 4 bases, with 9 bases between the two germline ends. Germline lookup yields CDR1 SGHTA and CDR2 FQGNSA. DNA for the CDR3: TGTGCCAGCAGCTTTCAGCGTAGAGAGACCCAGTACTTC. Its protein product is CASSFQRRETQYF.

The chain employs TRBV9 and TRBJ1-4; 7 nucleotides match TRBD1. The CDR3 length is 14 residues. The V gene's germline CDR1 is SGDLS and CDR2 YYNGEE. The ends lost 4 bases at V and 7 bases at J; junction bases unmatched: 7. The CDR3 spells CASSLTGAREKLFF. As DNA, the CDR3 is TGTGCCAGCAGCCTTACAGGGGCCCGTGAAAAACTGTTTTTT.

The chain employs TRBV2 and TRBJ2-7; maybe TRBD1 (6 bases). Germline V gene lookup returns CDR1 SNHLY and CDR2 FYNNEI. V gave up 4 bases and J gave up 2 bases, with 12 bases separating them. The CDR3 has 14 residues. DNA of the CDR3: TGTGCCAGCAGTGGGACAGAGCCCCCCTACGAGCAGTACTTC. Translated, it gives CASSGTEPPYEQYF.

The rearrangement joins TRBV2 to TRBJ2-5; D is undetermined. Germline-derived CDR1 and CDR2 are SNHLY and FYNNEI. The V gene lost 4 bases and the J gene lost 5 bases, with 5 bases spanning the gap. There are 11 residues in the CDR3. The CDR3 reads CASSAGETQYF. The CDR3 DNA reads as TGTGCCAGCAGTGCCGGTGAGACCCAGTACTTC.

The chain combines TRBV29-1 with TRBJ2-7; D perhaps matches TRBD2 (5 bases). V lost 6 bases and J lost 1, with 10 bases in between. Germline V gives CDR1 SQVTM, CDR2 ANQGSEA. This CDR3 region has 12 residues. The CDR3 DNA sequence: TGCAGCGTGACTAAGCAGTCCTACGAGCAGTACTTC. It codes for CSVTKQSYEQYF.

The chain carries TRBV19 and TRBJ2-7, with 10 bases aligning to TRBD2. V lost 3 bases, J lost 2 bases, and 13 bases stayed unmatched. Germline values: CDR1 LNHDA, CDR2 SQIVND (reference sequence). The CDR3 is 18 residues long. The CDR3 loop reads CASSISSGRAERPYEQYF. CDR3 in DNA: TGTGCCAGTAGTATCTCCAGCGGGAGGGCCGAAAGGCCCTACGAGCAGTACTTC.

The CDR3 nucleotides are TGTGCCAGCAGTGACAGAGCTAACTATGGCTACACCTTC. Translating it yields CASSDRANYGYTF. This chain connects TRBV2 to TRBJ1-2; D call uncertain. The V end was cut by 3 bases, the J end by 0 bases, with 5 bases between. CDR1 SNHLY and CDR2 FYNNEI come from the germline V gene. The CDR3 has 13 amino acids.

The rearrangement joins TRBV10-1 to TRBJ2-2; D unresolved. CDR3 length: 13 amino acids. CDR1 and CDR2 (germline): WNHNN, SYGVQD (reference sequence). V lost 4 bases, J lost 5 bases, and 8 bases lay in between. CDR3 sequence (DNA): TGCGCCAGCAGTGGAAGGGTAACCGGGGAGCTGTTTTTT. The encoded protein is CASSGRVTGELFF.

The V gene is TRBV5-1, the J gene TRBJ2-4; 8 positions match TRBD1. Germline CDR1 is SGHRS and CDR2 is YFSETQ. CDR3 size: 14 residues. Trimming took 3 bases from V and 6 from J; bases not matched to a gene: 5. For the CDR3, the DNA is TGCGCCAGCAGCTCTGGACAGGGACTAAACATTCAGTACTTC. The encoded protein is CASSSGQGLNIQYF.

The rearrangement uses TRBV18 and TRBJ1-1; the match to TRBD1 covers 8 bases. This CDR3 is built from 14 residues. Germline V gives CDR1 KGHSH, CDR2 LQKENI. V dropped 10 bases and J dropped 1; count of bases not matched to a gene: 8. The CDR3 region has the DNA TGTGCCACACTCGCCGGACAGGGGAACACTGAAGCTTTCTTT. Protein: CATLAGQGNTEAFF. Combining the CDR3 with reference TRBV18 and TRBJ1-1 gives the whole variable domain NAGVMQNPRHLVRRRGQEARLRCSPMKGHSHVYWYRQLPEEGLKFMVYLQKENIIDESGMPKERFSAEFPKEGPSILRIQQVVRGDSAAYFCATLAGQGNTEAFFGQGTRLTVV.

The CDR3 region is CASSLSLLDEQFF. The DNA for the CDR3 is TGTGCCAGCAGCTTGAGTCTTCTCGATGAGCAGTTCTTC. V usage is TRBV11-2 and J usage is TRBJ2-1; D is ambiguous. Germline values: CDR1 SGHAT, CDR2 FQNNGV. CDR3 length equals 13 residues. V shed 3 bases and J shed 8 bases, with 11 bases lying between them.

This chain's CDR3 is CASSLGGDRALTEAFF. Written as DNA, the CDR3 is TGTGCCAGCAGCTTAGGAGGGGACAGGGCCCTTACTGAAGCTTTCTTT. This rearrangement joins TRBV7-9 to TRBJ1-1; 9 bases line up with TRBD1. This CDR3 contains 16 residues. Losses at the gene ends were 1 base for V and 5 bases for J; bases not matched to a gene: 8. Per the germline V gene, CDR1 is SEHNR and CDR2 is FQNEAQ (reference sequence).

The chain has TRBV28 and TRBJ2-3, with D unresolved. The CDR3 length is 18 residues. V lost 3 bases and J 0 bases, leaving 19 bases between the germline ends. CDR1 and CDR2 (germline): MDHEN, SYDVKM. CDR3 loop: CASSFREPIGTSTDTQYF. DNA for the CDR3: TGTGCCAGCAGTTTTAGGGAACCGATAGGAACTAGCACAGATACGCAGTATTTT.

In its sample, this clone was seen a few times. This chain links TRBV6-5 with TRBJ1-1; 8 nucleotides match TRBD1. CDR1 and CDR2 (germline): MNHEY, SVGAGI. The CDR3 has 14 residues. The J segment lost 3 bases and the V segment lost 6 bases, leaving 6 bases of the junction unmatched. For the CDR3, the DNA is TGTGCCAGCAGGACAGGGGAAGGAGACACTGAAGCTTTCTTT. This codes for CASRTGEGDTEAFF.

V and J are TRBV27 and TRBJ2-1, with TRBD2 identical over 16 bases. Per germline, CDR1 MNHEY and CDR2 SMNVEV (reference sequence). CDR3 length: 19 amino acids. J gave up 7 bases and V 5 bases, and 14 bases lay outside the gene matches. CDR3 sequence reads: CASSKITGTSGRARNEQFF. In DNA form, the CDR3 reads TGTGCCAGCAGTAAGATCACCGGGACTAGCGGGAGGGCCAGGAATGAGCAGTTCTTC.

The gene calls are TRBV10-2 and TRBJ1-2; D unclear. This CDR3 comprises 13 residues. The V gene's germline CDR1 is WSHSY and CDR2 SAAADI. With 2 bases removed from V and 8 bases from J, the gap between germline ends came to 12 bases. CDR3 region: CASSEVSGEGYTF. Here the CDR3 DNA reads TGCGCCAGCAGTGAGGTGTCGGGAGAGGGCTACACCTTC.

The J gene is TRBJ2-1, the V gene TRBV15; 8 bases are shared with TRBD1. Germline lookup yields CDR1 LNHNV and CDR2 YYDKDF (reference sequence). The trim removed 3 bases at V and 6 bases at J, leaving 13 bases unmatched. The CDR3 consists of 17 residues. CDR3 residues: CATSRLSWGDRRNEQFF. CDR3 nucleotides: TGTGCCACCAGCAGGTTATCGTGGGGGGACAGGCGCAATGAGCAGTTCTTC.